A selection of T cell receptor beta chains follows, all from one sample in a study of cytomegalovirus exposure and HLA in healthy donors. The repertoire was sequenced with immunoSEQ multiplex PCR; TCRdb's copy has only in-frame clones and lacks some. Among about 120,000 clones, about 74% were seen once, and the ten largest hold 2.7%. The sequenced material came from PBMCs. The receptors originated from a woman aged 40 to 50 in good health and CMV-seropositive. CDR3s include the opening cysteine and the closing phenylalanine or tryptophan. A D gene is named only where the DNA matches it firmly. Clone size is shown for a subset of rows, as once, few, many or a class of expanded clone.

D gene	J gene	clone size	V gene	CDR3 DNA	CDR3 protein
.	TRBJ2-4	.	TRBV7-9	TGTGCCAGCAGCCCAGGACAGTTACTAGCCAAAAACATTCAGTACTTC	CASSPGQLLAKNIQYF
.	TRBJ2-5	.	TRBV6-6	TGTGCCAGCAGTTACTCGAACGGGGGACTCCAAGAGACCCAGTACTTC	CASSYSNGGLQETQYF
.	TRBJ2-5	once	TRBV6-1	TGTGCCAGCAACGGGAGGGACAGCCTCCAAGAGACCCAGTACTTC	CASNGRDSLQETQYF
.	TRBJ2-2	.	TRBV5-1	TGCGCCAGCAGCTTGGATATAACCGGGGAGCTGTTTTTT	CASSLDITGELFF
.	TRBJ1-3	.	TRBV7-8	TGTGCCAGCAGCTTAGGCCCCGAAGGCAGGGGCTCTGGAAACACCATATATTTT	CASSLGPEGRGSGNTIYF
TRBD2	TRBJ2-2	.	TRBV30	TGTGCCTGGAGTGTAATAGGGACTACCCGCGGGGAGCTGTTTTTT	CAWSVIGTTRGELFF
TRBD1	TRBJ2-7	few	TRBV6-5	TGTGCCAGCACTAGGACAGGGTTATCCTACGAGCAGTACTTC	CASTRTGLSYEQYF
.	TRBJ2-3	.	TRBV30	TGTGCCTGGGGTGTAGGGCTAGCGACAGATACGCAGTATTTT	CAWGVGLATDTQYF
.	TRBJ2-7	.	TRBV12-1	TGTGCCAGCAGCTTTGGAATCCAGGGGGCAGGCTCCTACGAGCAGTACTTC	CASSFGIQGAGSYEQYF
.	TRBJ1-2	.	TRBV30	TGTGCCTGGAGTTCCAACAGGGTCTATGGCTACACCTTC	CAWSSNRVYGYTF
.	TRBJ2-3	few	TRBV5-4	TGTGCCAGCAGAACTGAGATTGGTACCGATACGCAGTATTTT	CASRTEIGTDTQYF
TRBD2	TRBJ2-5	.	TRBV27	TGTGCCAGCAGTTCCTGGACTAGCGGGAGTCCAGAGACCCAGTACTTC	CASSSWTSGSPETQYF
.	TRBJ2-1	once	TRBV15	TGTGCCACCAGCAAAGACCCAGGCGATGAGCAGTTCTTC	CATSKDPGDEQFF
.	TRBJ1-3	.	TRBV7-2	TGTGCCAGCAGCTTAGTATGGGGCCACTCTGGAAACACCATATATTTT	CASSLVWGHSGNTIYF
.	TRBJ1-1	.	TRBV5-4	TGTGCCAGCAGCCCCCGACAGAGGAACACTGAAGCTTTCTTT	CASSPRQRNTEAFF
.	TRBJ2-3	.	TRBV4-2	TGTGCCAGCAGCCAAGACGGGACTAGCACAGATACGCAGTATTTT	CASSQDGTSTDTQYF
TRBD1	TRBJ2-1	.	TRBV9	TGTGCCAGCAGCGTAGTCGGGACAGGGGACGACAATGAGCAGTTCTTC	CASSVVGTGDDNEQFF
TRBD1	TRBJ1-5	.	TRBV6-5	TGTGCCAGCCGTGACAGGGCTGGAAATCAGCCCCAGCATTTT	CASRDRAGNQPQHF
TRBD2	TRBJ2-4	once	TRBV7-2	TGTGCCAGCAGCTTAGGACTAGCGGGGGGCGGAGACATTCAGTACTTC	CASSLGLAGGGDIQYF
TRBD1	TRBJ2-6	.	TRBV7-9	TGTGCCAGCAGCACCCGACAGGGGGCATTCGGGGCCAACGTCCTGACTTTC	CASSTRQGAFGANVLTF
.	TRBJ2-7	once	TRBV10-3	TGTGCCATCAGTGAAAGAGGGCTAACCTCCTACGAGCAGTACTTC	CAISERGLTSYEQYF
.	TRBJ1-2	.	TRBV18	TGTGCCAGCTCACCAGGCGGTGATGGCTACACCTTC	CASSPGGDGYTF
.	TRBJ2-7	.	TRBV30	TGTGCCTGGAGTGAACCCAGCTCCTACGAGCAGTACTTC	CAWSEPSSYEQYF
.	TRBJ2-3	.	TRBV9	TGTGCCAGCAGCGTGCTCACCGGTGGCACAGATACGCAGTATTTT	CASSVLTGGTDTQYF
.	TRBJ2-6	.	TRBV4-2	TGTGCCAGCAGCCACCCCGGGAACGGAGGGGCCAACGTCCTGACTTTC	CASSHPGNGGANVLTF
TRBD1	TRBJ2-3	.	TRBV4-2	TGTGCCAGCAGCCAAAGAAAGGGGGCCAACACAGATACGCAGTATTTT	CASSQRKGANTDTQYF
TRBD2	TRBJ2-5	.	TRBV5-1	TGCGCCAGCAGCTTGGAGACTAGCGGGAGCGGTGAGACCCAGTACTTC	CASSLETSGSGETQYF
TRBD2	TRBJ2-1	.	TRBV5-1	TGCGCCAGCAGCCCTAATAGCGGGGGGGCCATGGGTGAGCAGTTCTTC	CASSPNSGGAMGEQFF
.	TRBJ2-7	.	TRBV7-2	TGTGCCAGCAGCTTCAGCGAGGGCATCGAGCAGTACTTC	CASSFSEGIEQYF
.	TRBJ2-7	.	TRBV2	TGTGCCAGCAGGAAACAGGGTGGGGTGTACGAGCAGTACTTC	CASRKQGGVYEQYF
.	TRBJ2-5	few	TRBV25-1	TGTGCCAGCAGTGGCGAAGAGACCCAGTACTTC	CASSGEETQYF
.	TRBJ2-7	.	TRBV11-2	TGTGCCAGCAGCCTTCCCTCCTACGAGCAGTACTTC	CASSLPSYEQYF
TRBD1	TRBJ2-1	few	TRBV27	TGTGCCAGCAGTCCTTTATATGGGGGAGGACAGGGGGCGAAGTACAATGAGCAGTTCTTC	CASSPLYGGGQGAKYNEQFF
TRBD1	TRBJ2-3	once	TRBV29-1	TGCAGCGTTGGGGCTGGACAGGGGGAGGTTGCAGATACGCAGTATTTT	CSVGAGQGEVADTQYF
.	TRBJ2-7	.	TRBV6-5	TGTGCCAGCAGTTACCAGGGGCAGGGGAGGGGCGAGCAGTACTTC	CASSYQGQGRGEQYF
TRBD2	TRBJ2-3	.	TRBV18	TGTGCCAGCTCACCAGTGGGATCGGGACTAGTCACGGATACGCAGTATTTT	CASSPVGSGLVTDTQYF
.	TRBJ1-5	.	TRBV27	TGTGCCAGCAGGTCGGGACAAGGGAGAGATCAGCCCCAGCATTTT	CASRSGQGRDQPQHF
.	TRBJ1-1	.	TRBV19	TGTGCCAGTAGTATAGTCGGGGATGAAGCTTTCTTT	CASSIVGDEAFF
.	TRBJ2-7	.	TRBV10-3	TGTGCCATCGCCGGCGGGCCGTCCTACGAGCAGTACTTC	CAIAGGPSYEQYF
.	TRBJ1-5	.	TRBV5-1	TGCGCCAGCAGCTTGTCCGACGGGGGCAATCAGCCCCAGCATTTT	CASSLSDGGNQPQHF
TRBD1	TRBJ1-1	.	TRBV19	TGTGCCAGCCTACCGGGGGGGACAGGGACTGAAGCTTTCTTT	CASLPGGTGTEAFF
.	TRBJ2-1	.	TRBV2	TGTGCCAGCAGTGGGAAGCGGACCCCAGGGTTCTTC	CASSGKRTPGFF
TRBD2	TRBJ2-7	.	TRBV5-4	TGTGCCAGCAGCGCCGGGACTAGGAACTACGAGCAGTACTTC	CASSAGTRNYEQYF
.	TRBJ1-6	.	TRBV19	TGTGCCAGTAGTATCCGGCAGGGGACGCGTAGGACCCTCCACTTT	CASSIRQGTRRTLHF
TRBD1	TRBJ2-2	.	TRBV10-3	TGTGCCATCAGTGAGACCGACAGGGTGGGAGGGGAGCTGTTTTTT	CAISETDRVGGELFF
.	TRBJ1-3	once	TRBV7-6	TGTGCCAGCAGCTTACCGGGGACAACTGGAAACACCATATATTTT	CASSLPGTTGNTIYF
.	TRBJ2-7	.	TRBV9	TGTGCCAGCAGCGCACTGGACTTCCCCTACGAGCAGTACTTC	CASSALDFPYEQYF
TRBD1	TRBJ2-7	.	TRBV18	TGTGCCAGCTCACCACCGGACTGGACAGGGGGGTCCTACGAGCAGTACTTC	CASSPPDWTGGSYEQYF
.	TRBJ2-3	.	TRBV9	TGTGCCAGCACCGCTGCGGGCACAGATACGCAGTATTTT	CASTAAGTDTQYF
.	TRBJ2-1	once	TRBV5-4	TGTGCCAGCAGCTTGGAAACCGGGAATGAGCAGTTCTTC	CASSLETGNEQFF
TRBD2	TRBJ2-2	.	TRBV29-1	TGCAGCGGGGTCCGGGGGGGCAGGACCGGGGAGCTGTTTTTT	CSGVRGGRTGELFF
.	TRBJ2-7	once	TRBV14	TGTGCCAGCAGCCAAGACGGGAGAGGCAACGAGCAGTACTTC	CASSQDGRGNEQYF
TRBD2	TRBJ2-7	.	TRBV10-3	TGTGCCATCAAGACTAGCGGGCCGAGCTACGAGCAGTACTTC	CAIKTSGPSYEQYF
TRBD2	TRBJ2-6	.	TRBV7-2	TGTGCCAGCAGCTTAGGACTAGCGGGCCTCTTCGGGGCCAACGTCCTGACTTTC	CASSLGLAGLFGANVLTF
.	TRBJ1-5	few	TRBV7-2	TGTGCCAGCAGCCAGGGGCCATTGGGGTGGGGCAATCAGCCCCAGCATTTT	CASSQGPLGWGNQPQHF
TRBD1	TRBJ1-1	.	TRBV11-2	TGTGCCAGCAGCCAGACAGGGGACGGAGCTTTCTTT	CASSQTGDGAFF
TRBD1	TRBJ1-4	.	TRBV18	TGTGCCAGCTCACCAGGGACAGGGGCTGGCTCCCGTGCAACTAATGAAAAACTGTTTTTT	CASSPGTGAGSRATNEKLFF
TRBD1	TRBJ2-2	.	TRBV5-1	TGCGCCAGCAGCTTGGAACAGGGGTGGAATCCCGGGGAGCTGTTTTTT	CASSLEQGWNPGELFF
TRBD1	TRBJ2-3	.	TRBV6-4	TGTGCCAGCAGCGAGACGGGGACAGGGCCAGGAGATACGCAGTATTTT	CASSETGTGPGDTQYF